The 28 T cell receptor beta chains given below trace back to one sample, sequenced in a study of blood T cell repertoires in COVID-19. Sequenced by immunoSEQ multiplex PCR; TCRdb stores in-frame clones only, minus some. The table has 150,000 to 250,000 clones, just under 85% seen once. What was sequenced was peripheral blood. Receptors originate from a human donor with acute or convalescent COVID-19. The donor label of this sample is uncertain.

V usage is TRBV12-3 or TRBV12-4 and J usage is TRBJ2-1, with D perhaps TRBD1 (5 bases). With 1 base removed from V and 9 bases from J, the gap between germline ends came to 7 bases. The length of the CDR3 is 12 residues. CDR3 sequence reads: CASSLVRGEQFF. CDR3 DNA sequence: TGTGCCAGCAGTTTAGTTAGGGGTGAGCAGTTCTTC.

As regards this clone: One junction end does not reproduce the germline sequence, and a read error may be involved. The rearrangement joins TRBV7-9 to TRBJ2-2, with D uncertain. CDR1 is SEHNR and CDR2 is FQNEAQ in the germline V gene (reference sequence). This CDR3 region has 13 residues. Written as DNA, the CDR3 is TGTGCCAACAGCCCCCCTTTATCCGGGGAGCTGTTTTTT. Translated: CANSPPLSGELFF.

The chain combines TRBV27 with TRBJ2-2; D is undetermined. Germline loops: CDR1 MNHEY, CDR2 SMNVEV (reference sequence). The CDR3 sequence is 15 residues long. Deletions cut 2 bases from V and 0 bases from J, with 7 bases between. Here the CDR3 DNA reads TGTGCCAGCAGTTTAGGCCAGTCGAACACCGGGGAGCTGTTTTTT. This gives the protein CASSLGQSNTGELFF.

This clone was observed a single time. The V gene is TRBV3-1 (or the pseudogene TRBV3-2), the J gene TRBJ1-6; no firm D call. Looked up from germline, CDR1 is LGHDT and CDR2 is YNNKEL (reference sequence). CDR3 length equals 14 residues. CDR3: CASAYRDYNSPLHF. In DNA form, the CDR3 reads TGTGCTTCGGCCTACCGGGACTATAATTCACCCCTCCACTTT.

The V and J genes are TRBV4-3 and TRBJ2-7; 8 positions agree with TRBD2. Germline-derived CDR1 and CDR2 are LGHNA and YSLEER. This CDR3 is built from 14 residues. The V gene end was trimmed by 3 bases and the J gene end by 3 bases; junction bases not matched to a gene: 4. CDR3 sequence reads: CASSQGGLGYEQYF. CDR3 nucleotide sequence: TGCGCCAGCAGCCAGGGGGGACTAGGCTACGAGCAGTACTTC.

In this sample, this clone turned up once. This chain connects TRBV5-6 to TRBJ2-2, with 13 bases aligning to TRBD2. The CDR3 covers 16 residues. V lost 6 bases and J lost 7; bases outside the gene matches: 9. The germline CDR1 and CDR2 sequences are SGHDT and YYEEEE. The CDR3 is CASIRTSGRLSGELFF. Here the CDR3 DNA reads TGTGCCAGCATCCGGACTAGCGGGAGATTGAGCGGGGAGCTGTTTTTT.

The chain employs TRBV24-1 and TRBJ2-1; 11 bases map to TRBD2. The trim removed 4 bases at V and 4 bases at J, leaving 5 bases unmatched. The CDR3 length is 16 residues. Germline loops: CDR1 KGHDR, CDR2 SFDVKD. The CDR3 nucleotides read TGTGCCACCAGTGACCCCGGGACTAGCGGTTACAATGAGCAGTTCTTC. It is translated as CATSDPGTSGYNEQFF.

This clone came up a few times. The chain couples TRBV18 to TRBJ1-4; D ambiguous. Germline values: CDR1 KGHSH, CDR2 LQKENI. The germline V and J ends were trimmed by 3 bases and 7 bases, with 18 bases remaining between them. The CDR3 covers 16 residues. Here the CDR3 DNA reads TGTGCCAGCTCACCTCAGAACGGGCGGGTTGGTGAAAAACTGTTTTTT. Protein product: CASSPQNGRVGEKLFF.

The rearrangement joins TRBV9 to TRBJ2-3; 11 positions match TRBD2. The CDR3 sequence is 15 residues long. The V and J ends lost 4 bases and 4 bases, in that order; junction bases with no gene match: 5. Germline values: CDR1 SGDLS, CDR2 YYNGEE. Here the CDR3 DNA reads TGTGCCAGCAGCACTAGCGGGAGCGGCGCAGATACGCAGTATTTT. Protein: CASSTSGSGADTQYF.

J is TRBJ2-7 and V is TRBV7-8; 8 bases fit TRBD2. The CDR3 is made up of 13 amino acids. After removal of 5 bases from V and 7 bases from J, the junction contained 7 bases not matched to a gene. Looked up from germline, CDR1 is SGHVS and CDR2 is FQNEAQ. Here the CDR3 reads CASSPVAGREQYF. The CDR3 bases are TGTGCCAGCAGCCCTGTAGCGGGAAGGGAGCAGTACTTC.

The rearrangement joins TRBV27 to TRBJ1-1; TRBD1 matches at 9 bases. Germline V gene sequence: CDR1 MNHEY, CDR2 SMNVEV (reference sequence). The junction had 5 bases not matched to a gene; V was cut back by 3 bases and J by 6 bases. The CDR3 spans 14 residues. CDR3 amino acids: CASSFDRGGAEAFF. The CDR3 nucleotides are TGTGCCAGCAGTTTTGACAGGGGGGGGGCTGAAGCTTTCTTT.

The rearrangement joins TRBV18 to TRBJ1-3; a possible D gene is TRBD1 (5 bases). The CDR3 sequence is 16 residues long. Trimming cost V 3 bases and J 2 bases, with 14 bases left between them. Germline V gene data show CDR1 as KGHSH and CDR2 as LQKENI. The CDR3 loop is CASSPDGLGAGNTIYF. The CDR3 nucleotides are TGTGCCAGCTCACCGGACGGGCTAGGGGCTGGAAACACCATATATTTT.

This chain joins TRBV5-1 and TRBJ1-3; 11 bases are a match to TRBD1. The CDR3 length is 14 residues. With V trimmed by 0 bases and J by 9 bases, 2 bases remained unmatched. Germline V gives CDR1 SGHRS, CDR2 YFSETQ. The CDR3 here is CASSLAGTGGTIYF. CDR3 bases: TGCGCCAGCAGCTTGGCCGGGACAGGGGGCACCATATATTTT. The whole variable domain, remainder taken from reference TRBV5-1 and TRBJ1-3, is KAGVTQTPRYLIKTRGQQVTLSCSPISGHRSVSWYQQTPGQGLQFLFEYFSETQRNKGNFPGRFSGRQFSNSRSEMNVSTLELGDSALYLCASSLAGTGGTIYFGEGSWLTVV.

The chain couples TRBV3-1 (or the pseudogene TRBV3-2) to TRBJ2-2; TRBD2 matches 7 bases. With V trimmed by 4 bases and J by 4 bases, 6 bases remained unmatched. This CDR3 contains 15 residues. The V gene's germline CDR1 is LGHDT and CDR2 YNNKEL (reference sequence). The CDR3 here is CASSLREGGTGELFF. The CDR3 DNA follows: TGTGCCAGCAGCCTCAGGGAGGGCGGCACCGGGGAGCTGTTTTTT.

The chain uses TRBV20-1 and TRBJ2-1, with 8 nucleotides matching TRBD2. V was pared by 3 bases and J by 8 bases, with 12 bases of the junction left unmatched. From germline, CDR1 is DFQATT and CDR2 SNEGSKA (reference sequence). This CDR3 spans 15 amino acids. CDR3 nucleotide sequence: TGCAGTGCTAGTTCTTGGGCGGGAGGCGTTGATGAGCAGTTCTTC. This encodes CSASSWAGGVDEQFF.

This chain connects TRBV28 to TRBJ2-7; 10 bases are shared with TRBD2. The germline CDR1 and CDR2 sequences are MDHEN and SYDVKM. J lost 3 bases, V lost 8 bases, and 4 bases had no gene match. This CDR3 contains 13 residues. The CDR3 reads CASRPSGSYEQYF. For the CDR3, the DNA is TGTGCCAGCCGCCCTAGCGGGAGCTACGAGCAGTACTTC.

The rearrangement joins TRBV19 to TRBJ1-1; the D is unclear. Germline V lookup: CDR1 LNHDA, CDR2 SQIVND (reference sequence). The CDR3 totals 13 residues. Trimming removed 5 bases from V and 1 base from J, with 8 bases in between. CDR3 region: CASSSRENTEAFF. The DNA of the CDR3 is TGTGCCAGTAGTTCCCGAGAGAACACTGAAGCTTTCTTT.

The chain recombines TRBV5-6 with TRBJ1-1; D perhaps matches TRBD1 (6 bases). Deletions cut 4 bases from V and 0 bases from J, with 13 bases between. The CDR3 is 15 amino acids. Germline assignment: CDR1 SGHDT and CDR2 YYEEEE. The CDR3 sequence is CASSRLGQMNTEAFF. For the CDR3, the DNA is TGTGCCAGCAGCCGCCTCGGACAGATGAACACTGAAGCTTTCTTT.

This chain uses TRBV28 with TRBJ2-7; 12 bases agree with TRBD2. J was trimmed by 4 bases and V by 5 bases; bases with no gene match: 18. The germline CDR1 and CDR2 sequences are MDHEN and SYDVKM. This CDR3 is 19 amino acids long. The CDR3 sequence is CASSAIPGTSGSYLYEQYF. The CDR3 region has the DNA TGTGCCAGCAGTGCGATTCCCGGGACTAGCGGGTCATATCTTTACGAGCAGTACTTC.

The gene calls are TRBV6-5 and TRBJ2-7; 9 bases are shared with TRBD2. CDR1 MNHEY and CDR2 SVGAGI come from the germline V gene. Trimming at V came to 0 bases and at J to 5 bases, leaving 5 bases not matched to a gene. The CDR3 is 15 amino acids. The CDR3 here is CASSYSGTSRNEQYF. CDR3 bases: TGTGCCAGCAGTTACTCGGGGACTAGCCGAAACGAGCAGTACTTC.

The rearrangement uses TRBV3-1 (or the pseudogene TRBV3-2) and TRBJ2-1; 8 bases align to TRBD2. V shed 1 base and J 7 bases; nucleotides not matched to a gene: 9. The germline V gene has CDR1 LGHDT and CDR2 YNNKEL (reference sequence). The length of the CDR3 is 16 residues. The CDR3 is CASSQGVGRGRNEQFF. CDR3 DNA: TGTGCCAGCAGCCAAGGGGTCGGGAGGGGAAGGAATGAGCAGTTCTTC.

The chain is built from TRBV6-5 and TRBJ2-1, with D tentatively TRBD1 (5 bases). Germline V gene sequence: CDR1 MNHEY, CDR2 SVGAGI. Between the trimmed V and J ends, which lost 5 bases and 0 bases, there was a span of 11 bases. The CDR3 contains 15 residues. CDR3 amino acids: CASSRRGSSYNEQFF. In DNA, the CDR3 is TGTGCCAGCAGTCGTAGGGGTAGCTCCTACAATGAGCAGTTCTTC.

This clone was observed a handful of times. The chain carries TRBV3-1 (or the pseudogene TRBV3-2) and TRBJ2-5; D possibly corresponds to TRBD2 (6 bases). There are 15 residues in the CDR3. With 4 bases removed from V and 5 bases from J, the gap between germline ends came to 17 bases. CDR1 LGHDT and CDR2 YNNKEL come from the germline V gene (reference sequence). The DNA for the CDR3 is TGTGCCAGCAGCCGCCCCTCCGGGGGTGCGGAGACCCAGTACTTC. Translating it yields CASSRPSGGAETQYF.

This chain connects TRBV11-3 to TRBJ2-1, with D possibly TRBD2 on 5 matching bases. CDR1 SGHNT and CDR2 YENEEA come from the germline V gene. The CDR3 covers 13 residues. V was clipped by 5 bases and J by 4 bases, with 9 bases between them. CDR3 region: CASSIGGYNEQFF. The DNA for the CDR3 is TGTGCCAGCAGCATAGGAGGATACAATGAGCAGTTCTTC.

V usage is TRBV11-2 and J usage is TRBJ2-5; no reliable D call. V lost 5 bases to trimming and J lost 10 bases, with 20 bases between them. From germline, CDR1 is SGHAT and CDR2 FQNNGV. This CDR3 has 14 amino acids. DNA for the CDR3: TGTGCCAGCAGCCCCCCCAGGCCCTCCCCGGTCCAGTACTTC. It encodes CASSPPRPSPVQYF.

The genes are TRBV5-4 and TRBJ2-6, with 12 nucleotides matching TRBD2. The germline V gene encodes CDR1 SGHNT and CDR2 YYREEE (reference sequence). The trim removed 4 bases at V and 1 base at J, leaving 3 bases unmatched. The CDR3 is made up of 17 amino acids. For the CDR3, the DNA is TGTGCCAGCAGCCCCGGGACTAGCGGGTCTGGGGCCAACGTCCTGACTTTC. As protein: CASSPGTSGSGANVLTF.

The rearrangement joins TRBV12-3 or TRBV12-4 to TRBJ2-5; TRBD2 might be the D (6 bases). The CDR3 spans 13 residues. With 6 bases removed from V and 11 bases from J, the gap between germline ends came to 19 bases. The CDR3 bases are TGTGCCAGCAGCCTAAACCAACTAGCTTTTCAGTACTTC. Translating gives CASSLNQLAFQYF.

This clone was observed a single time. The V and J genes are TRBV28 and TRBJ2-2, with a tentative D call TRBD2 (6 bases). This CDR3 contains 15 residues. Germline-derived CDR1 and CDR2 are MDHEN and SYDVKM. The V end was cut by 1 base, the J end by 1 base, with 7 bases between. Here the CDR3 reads CASSLSGVNTGELFF. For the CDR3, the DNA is TGTGCCAGCAGTTTATCGGGGGTGAACACCGGGGAGCTGTTTTTT.